This TCR beta chain was retrieved from a study of glioma-infiltrating T cells after dendritic cell vaccination. Study as a whole: Dendritic cell vaccination trial patients had either newly diagnosed or recurrent glioblastoma. The vaccine used monocyte-derived dendritic cells pulsed overnight with autologous tumor lysate.

The V and J ends lost 2 bases and 2 bases respectively, with 18 bases between them. The CDR3 sequence is 16 residues long. Germline V gene sequence: CDR1 GTSNPN, CDR2 SVGIG (reference sequence). Using immunoSEQ multiplex PCR, the repertoire was profiled, and TCRdb retains in-frame clones only, with some absent. The table records some 70,000 clones, 81% of them present only once. The clonotype comes from a human donor with glioblastoma. Specimen: blood, collected before dendritic cell vaccination. V and J are TRBV30 and TRBJ1-1; tentative D call: TRBD1 (6 bases). The CDR3 reads CAWSTGGPGTNTEAFF. The CDR3 region has the DNA TGTGCCTGGAGTACGGGGGGGCCCGGAACTAACACTGAAGCTTTCTTT.